The clone carrying this TCR beta chain was seen a single time. Its antigen is currently unknown. The sample is drawn from a study of shared clonotypes between healthy human individuals. Here immunoSEQ multiplex PCR was the method, and the copy in TCRdb shows in-frame clones only, minus some. This sample yields about a million clones, of which around 74% are seen a single time; about 1.4% belongs to the top ten. Study observations and caveats: Compared with clonotypes that all four donors shared, non-shared clonotypes had lower generation probabilities. Clonotype sharing across several donors was observed for about 4.8% of naive CD4 clonotypes.

The donor population consisted of healthy HIV-negative adults with no recent acute infections or vaccinations. Germline V gives CDR1 GTSNPN, CDR2 SVGIG (reference sequence). V lost 1 base and J 0 bases, leaving 12 bases between the germline ends. This CDR3 spans 15 amino acids. The TCR sequence derives from a man aged 18 to 30 in good health. Sequencing was done on a sample of memory CD4+ T cells sorted from blood. Indicated subset: CD45RA-negative fraction. The chain joins TRBV30 to TRBJ1-2; maybe TRBD1 (5 bases). The CDR3 nucleotides are TGTGCCTGGAGTGAAGAGGGGACCGCTAACTATGGCTACACCTTC. Its protein product is CAWSEEGTANYGYTF.